This T cell receptor beta chain was sequenced in a study of OX40 agonist ivuxolimab in advanced cancers. The V end lost 3 bases, the J end lost 5 bases, and 10 bases lay between the germline ends. The CDR3 is 13 residues long. Germline CDR1 is MNHEY and CDR2 is SMNVEV (reference sequence). TCRdb's copy holds only in-frame clones and misses some; the assay was immunoSEQ multiplex PCR. The sample shows roughly 48,000 clones, around 90% of them seen only once. The TCR was taken from an adult with an advanced solid tumor such as melanoma, head and neck, liver or kidney cancer. This sample comprised CD4+ or CD8+ T cells sorted from blood, obtained in a trial of the OX40 agonist ivuxolimab. This sequence joins TRBV27 and TRBJ2-5; D is undetermined. The CDR3 coding sequence is TGTGCCAGCAGTTTCCTAGGTGGGGAGACCCAGTACTTC. Protein sequence: CASSFLGGETQYF.